The clone carrying this T cell receptor (beta chain) has a single count. V lost 2 bases, J lost 2 bases, and 12 bases lay in between. Germline assignment: CDR1 SGDLS and CDR2 YYNGEE. The CDR3 extends over 15 amino acids. Here immunoSEQ multiplex PCR was the method, and the copy in TCRdb shows in-frame clones only, minus some. The sample lists approximately 82,000 clones; 96% were seen once. This sample was included in a study of technical replicates of blood from a handful of donors. This chain uses TRBV9 with TRBJ2-3, with D uncertain. This receptor was taken from a human donor in good health. The specimen sequenced was T cells isolated from PBMCs. The CDR3 nucleotides are TGTGCCAGCAGCGTGGAAGGAGTCCTCACAGATACGCAGTATTTT. As protein: CASSVEGVLTDTQYF.